The 6 T cell receptor beta chains below come from one sample, sequenced in a study of blood T cell repertoires in COVID-19. Method: immunoSEQ multiplex PCR; TCRdb's copy keeps in-frame clones and lacks some. The sample records about 140,000 clones, almost 85% being singletons. Sequences were obtained from PBMCs or T cells enriched from blood (not recorded which). The receptors were gathered from a woman aged 45-65 years with acute COVID-19.

The chain recombines TRBV19 with TRBJ1-1; 12 bases align to TRBD1. The CDR3 sequence is 16 residues long. Trimming took 5 bases from V and 4 from J; bases not matched to a gene: 8. CDR1 LNHDA and CDR2 SQIVND come from the germline V gene (reference sequence). The CDR3 DNA follows: TGTGCCAGTAGTGGCCGGGACAGGGGGCTGTTCACTGAAGCTTTCTTT. It is translated as CASSGRDRGLFTEAFF. The entire variable domain, with the rest obtained from reference TRBV19 and TRBJ1-1, is as follows: DGGITQSPKYLFRKEGQNVTLSCEQNLNHDAMYWYRQDPGQGLRLIYYSQIVNDFQKGDIAEGYSVSREKKESFPLTVTSAQKNPTAFYLCASSGRDRGLFTEAFFGQGTRLTVV.

This CDR3 is CAWSVRGTGRNQPQHF. The CDR3 nucleotides read TGTGCCTGGAGTGTACGGGGAACAGGGCGCAATCAGCCCCAGCATTTT. V and J are TRBV30 and TRBJ1-5; D possibly corresponds to TRBD1 (6 bases). This CDR3 contains 16 residues. Trimming cost V 0 bases and J 2 bases, with 14 bases left between them. Germline V lookup: CDR1 GTSNPN, CDR2 SVGIG (reference sequence).

The chain combines TRBV30 with TRBJ2-1; 10 nucleotides match TRBD2. V shed 0 bases and J 9 bases; nucleotides not matched to a gene: 8. The length of the CDR3 is 15 residues. The V gene's germline CDR1 is GTSNPN and CDR2 SVGIG (reference sequence). The CDR3 is CAWSVSPSGSSEQFF. The CDR3 region has the DNA TGTGCCTGGAGTGTTTCGCCTAGCGGGAGTAGTGAGCAGTTCTTC.

The chain carries TRBV7-2 and TRBJ1-2; tentative D call: TRBD1 (5 bases). CDR1 is SGHTA, CDR2 FQGNSA, per germline. Between the trimmed V and J ends, which lost 5 bases and 7 bases, there was a span of 14 bases. The length of the CDR3 is 13 residues. CDR3 sequence reads: CASSPDMVFGYTF. The CDR3 DNA follows: TGTGCCAGCAGCCCGGACATGGTCTTTGGCTACACCTTC.

This chain links TRBV19 with TRBJ1-1, with 8 nucleotides matching TRBD1. Germline V CDR1 and CDR2: LNHDA, SQIVND (reference sequence). The CDR3 consists of 14 residues. Unmatched junction bases numbered 2, after V lost 4 bases and J lost 1 base. CDR3: CASSRDRSNTEAFF. For the CDR3, the DNA is TGTGCCAGTAGTAGGGACAGGTCGAACACTGAAGCTTTCTTT.

This chain links TRBV7-9 with TRBJ2-2; 9 bases fit TRBD2. The germline V gene encodes CDR1 SEHNR and CDR2 FQNEAQ (reference sequence). With V trimmed by 4 bases and J by 4 bases, 13 bases remained unmatched. This CDR3 region has 18 residues. The CDR3 sequence: CASSSPTSGYLGTGELFF. The CDR3 DNA reads TGTGCCAGCAGCTCTCCGACTAGCGGATATTTAGGCACCGGGGAGCTGTTTTTT.